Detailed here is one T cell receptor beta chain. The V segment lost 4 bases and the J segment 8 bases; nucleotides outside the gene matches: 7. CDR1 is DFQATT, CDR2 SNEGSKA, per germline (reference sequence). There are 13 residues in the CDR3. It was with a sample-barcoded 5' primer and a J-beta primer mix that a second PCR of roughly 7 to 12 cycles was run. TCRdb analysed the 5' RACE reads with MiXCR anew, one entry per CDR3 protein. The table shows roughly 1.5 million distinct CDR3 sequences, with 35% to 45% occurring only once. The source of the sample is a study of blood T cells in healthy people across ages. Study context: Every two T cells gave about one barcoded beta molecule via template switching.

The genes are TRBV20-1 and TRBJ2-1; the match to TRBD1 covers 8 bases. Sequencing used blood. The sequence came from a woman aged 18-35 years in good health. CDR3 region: CSATQDREDEQFF. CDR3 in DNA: TGCAGTGCTACCCAGGACAGGGAGGATGAGCAGTTCTTC.